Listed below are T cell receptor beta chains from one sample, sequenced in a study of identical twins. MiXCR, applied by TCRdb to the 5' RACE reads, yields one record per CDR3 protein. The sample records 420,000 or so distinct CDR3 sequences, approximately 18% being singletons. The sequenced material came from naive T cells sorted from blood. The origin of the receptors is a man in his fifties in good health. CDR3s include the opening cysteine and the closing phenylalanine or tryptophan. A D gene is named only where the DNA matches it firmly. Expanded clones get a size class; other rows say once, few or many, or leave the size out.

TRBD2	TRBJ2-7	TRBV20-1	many	TGCAGTGCCGAGCGGGAGAGCTCCTACGAGCAGTACTTC	CSAERESSYEQYF
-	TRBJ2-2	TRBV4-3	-	TGCGCCAGCAGCCAATCCGGACAATACACCGGGGAGCTGTTTTTT	CASSQSGQYTGELFF
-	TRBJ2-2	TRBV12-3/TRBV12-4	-	TGTGCCAGCAGGGCAGGGGACTACACCTTACCCGCGAACACCGGGGAGCTGTTTTTT	CASRAGDYTLPANTGELFF
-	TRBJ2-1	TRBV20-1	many	TGCAGTGCTAGAGATTATCCGGGTGAGCAGTTCTTC	CSARDYPGEQFF
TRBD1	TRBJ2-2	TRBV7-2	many	TGTGCCAGCAGCTGGACAGGTCGCAACACCGGGGAGCTGTTTTTT	CASSWTGRNTGELFF
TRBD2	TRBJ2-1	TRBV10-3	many	TGTGCCATCAGTGAGTCGAACCTAGCGGGAAATAATGAGCAGTTCTTC	CAISESNLAGNNEQFF
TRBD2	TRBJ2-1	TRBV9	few	TGTGCCAGCAATCAGGGACTAGCGGACAATGAGCAGTTCTTC	CASNQGLADNEQFF
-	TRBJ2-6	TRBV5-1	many	TGCGCCAGCAGCTTGGGGTTCTCTGGGGCCAACGTCCTGACTTTC	CASSLGFSGANVLTF
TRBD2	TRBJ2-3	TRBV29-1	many	TGCAGCGTTGAAATCCCTAGCGGGAGCACAGATACGCAGTATTTT	CSVEIPSGSTDTQYF
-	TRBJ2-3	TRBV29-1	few	TGCAGCGTTGATCCGACAGACAGCCGTACAGATACGCAGTATTTT	CSVDPTDSRTDTQYF
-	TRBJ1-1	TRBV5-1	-	TGCGCCAGCAGCTCAGGCGCGGGCACTGAAGCTTTCTTT	CASSSGAGTEAFF
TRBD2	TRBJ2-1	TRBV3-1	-	TGTGCCAGCAGCCAAGATGGGGGGACTAGTCGGAATGAGCAGTTCTTC	CASSQDGGTSRNEQFF
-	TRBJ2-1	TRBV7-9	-	TGTGCCAGCAGCCCCACAGCGTCCCGCAGTTTCAATGAGCAGTTCTTC	CASSPTASRSFNEQFF
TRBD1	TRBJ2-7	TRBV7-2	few	TGTGCCAGCAGCACACGACCGGGACAGGGAAGCTACGAGCAGTACTTC	CASSTRPGQGSYEQYF
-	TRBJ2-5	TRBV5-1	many	TGCGCCAGCACCGGGGGACCAGGAGAAGAGACCCAGTACTTC	CASTGGPGEETQYF
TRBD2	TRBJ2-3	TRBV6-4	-	TGTGCCAGCGGCAGCGGGGGCTTTCTAGATACGCAGTATTTT	CASGSGGFLDTQYF
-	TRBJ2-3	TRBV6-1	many	TGTGCCAGCAGCCCAGGGTACCGTCCCACAGATACGCAGTATTTT	CASSPGYRPTDTQYF
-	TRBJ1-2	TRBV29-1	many	TGCAGCGTTGCGGGGGAACGCTATGGCTACACCTTC	CSVAGERYGYTF
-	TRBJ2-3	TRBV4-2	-	TGTGCCAGCAGCCAAGACAGGGTTGACACAGATACGCAGTATTTT	CASSQDRVDTDTQYF
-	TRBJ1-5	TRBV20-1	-	TGCAGTGCTCGCTCAACCCAGGGAATCCATCAGCCCCAGCATTTT	CSARSTQGIHQPQHF
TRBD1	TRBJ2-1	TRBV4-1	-	TGCGCCAGCAGCCAATTCCCAAGGGGGCTCAAGACCTACAATGAGCAGTTCTTC	CASSQFPRGLKTYNEQFF
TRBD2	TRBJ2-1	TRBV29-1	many	TGCAGCGTTGGAGGGCGACTAGCGGGACGCTCGCAGTTCTTC	CSVGGRLAGRSQFF
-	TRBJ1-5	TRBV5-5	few	TGTGCCAGCAGCTTGGCCGCCCCAAATTCTCAGCCCCAGCATTTT	CASSLAAPNSQPQHF
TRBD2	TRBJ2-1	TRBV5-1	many	TGCGCCAGCAGCTGGCGGGGGGTTCCTCCTGAGCAGTTCTTC	CASSWRGVPPEQFF
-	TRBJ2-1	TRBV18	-	TGTGCCAGCTCACCAAAAGGGGAGAGCTCCTACAATGAGCAGTTCTTC	CASSPKGESSYNEQFF
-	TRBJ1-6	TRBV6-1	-	TGTGCCAGCAGAGGGACACTGGCGAATTCACCCCTCCACTTT	CASRGTLANSPLHF
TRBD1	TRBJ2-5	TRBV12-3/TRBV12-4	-	TGTGCCAGCAGCCTACAGGGGTGGACGGAGACCCAGTACTTC	CASSLQGWTETQYF
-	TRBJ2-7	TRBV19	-	TGTGCCAGTAGTTCGGCGGCCAGACGCTACGAGCAGTACTTC	CASSSAARRYEQYF
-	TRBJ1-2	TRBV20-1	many	TGCAGTGCCCAACCGGGACCCTATGGCTACACCTTC	CSAQPGPYGYTF
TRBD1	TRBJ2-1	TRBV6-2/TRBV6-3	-	TGTGCCAGCAAGGCATCCGGACAGGGTCTCTTCCCTGAGCAGTTCTTC	CASKASGQGLFPEQFF
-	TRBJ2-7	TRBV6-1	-	TGTGCCAGCAATCAAGCGGGCCGCTACGAGCAGTACTTC	CASNQAGRYEQYF
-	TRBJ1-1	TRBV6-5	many	TGTGCCAGCAGTTACGAAGGGGGTAAGAACACTGAAGCTTTCTTT	CASSYEGGKNTEAFF
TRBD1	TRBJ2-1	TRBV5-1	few	TGCGCCAGCAGCTACGAACCCGGGACAGGGGACAATGAGCAGTTCTTC	CASSYEPGTGDNEQFF
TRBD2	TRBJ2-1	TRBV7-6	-	TGTGCCAGCAGCTTAGTAACAGCGGGGGCCTACAATGAGCAGTTCTTC	CASSLVTAGAYNEQFF
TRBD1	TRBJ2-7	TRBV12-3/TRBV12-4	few	TGTGCCAGCAGTCGGGACAGGCTAGCCTACGAGCAGTACTTC	CASSRDRLAYEQYF
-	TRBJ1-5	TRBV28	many	TGTGCCAGTATGAAAGGGATGGGGTATCAGCCCCAGCATTTT	CASMKGMGYQPQHF
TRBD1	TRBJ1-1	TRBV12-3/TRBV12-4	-	TGTGCCAGCAGTTTTGACAGGGGGCCTGAAGCTTTCTTT	CASSFDRGPEAFF
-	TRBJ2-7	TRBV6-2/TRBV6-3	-	TGTGCCAGCAGTCTACTCAGGGGCCGGTTTGACGAGCAGTACTTC	CASSLLRGRFDEQYF
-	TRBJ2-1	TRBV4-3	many	TGCGCCAGCAGCCAAGAAAGCGCGCCCTACAATGAGCAGTTCTTC	CASSQESAPYNEQFF
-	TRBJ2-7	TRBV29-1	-	TGCAGCGTTACTAGCTCCTACGAGCAGTACTTC	CSVTSSYEQYF
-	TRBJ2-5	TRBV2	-	TGTGCCAGCAGGGGCGGGACAACAAGTGTGGCCCAGTACTTC	CASRGGTTSVAQYF
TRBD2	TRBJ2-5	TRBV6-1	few	TGTGCCAGCCGTCATTTCCCTAGCGGGCAAGAGACCCAGTACTTC	CASRHFPSGQETQYF
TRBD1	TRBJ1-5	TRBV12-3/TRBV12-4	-	TGTGCCAGCAGTCTAACCGGGACAGCCAATCAGCCCCAGCATTTT	CASSLTGTANQPQHF
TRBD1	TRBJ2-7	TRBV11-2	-	TGTGCCAGCAGCCCACTAATTGGACAGGGGGATCACGAGCAGTACTTC	CASSPLIGQGDHEQYF
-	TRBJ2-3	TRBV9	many	TGTGCCAGCATCGACGGGACTCCCAGAGATACGCAGTATTTT	CASIDGTPRDTQYF
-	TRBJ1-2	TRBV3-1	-	TGTGCCAGCAGCCAAGATGGTGGAGATGGCTACACCTTC	CASSQDGGDGYTF
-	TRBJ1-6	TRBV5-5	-	TGTGCCAGCAGCTTCCCGGATTCACCCCTCCACTTT	CASSFPDSPLHF
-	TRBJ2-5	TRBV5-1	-	TGCGCCAGCAGCTTGGCGACAAATTTCCAAGAGACCCAGTACTTC	CASSLATNFQETQYF
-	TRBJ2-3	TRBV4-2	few	TGTGCCAGCAGCCAATTAGGGGGAGAGCTCACAGATACGCAGTATTTT	CASSQLGGELTDTQYF
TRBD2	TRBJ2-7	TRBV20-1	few	TGCAGTGCTACGGGACTAGCGTTCGAGCAGTACTTC	CSATGLAFEQYF
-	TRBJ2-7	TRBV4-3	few	TGCGCCAGCAGCCAAGATTTAAAAGGCTACGAGCAGTACTTC	CASSQDLKGYEQYF
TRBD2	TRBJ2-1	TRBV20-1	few	TGCAGTGCTAGTTTAATAGCGGGAGAGGGCTCCTACAATGAGCAGTTCTTC	CSASLIAGEGSYNEQFF